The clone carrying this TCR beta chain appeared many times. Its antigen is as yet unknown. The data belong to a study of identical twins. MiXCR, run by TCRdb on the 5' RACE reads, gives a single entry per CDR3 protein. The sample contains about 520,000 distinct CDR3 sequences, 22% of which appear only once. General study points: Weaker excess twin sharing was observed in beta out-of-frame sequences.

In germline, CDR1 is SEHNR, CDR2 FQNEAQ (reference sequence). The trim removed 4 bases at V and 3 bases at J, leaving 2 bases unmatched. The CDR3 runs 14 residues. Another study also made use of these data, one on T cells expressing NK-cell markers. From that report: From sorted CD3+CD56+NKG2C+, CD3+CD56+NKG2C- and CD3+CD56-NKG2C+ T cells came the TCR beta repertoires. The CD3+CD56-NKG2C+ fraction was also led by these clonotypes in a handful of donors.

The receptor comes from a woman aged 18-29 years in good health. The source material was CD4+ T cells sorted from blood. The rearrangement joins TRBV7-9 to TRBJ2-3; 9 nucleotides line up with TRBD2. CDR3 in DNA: TGTGCCAGCAGCTCAAGCGGGGGGACAGATACGCAGTATTTT. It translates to CASSSSGGTDTQYF.